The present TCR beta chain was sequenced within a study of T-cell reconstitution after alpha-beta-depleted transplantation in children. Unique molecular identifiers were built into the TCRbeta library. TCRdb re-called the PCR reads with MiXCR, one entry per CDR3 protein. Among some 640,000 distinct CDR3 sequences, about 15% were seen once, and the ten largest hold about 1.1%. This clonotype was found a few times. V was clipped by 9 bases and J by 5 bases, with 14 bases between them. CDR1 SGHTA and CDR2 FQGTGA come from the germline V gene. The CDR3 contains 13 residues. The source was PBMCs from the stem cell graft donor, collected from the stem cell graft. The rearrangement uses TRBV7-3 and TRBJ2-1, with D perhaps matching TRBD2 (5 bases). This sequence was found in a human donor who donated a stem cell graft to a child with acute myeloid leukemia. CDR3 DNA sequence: TGTGCCAGGGTCAGAAAGAGGGACAATGAGCAGTTCTTC. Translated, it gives CARVRKRDNEQFF.